A selection of T cell receptor beta chains follows, all from one sample in a study of cytomegalovirus exposure and HLA in healthy donors. The table came from immunoSEQ multiplex PCR; TCRdb's copy has only in-frame clones and leaves some out. This sample yields roughly 120,000 clones, of which roughly 76% are seen a single time; about 13% belongs to the top ten. Sequencing was carried out using PBMCs. Source of these receptors: a woman aged 60-70 years in good health and CMV-seropositive. Each CDR3 is given with its conserved first and last residue. A D gene is named only where the DNA matches it firmly. Not all rows give a size; the values are once, few, many and, for expanded clones, a class.

j_call clone_size v_call d_call cdr3_nt cdr3_aa
TRBJ2-5 . TRBV5-4 . TGTGCCAGCAGCCCAAAGACAGGAGAGACCCAGTACTTC CASSPKTGETQYF
TRBJ2-7 . TRBV10-3 TRBD2 TGTGCCATCAGTGGGGGACTAGGGCAGTACTTC CAISGGLGQYF
TRBJ2-5 . TRBV2 TRBD2 TGTGCCAGCAGTTTCACTAGCGGGAGATTCCAAGAGACCCAGTACTTC CASSFTSGRFQETQYF
TRBJ1-1 once TRBV30 . TGTGCCTGGAGTGTACCCTCTTCGGTGAACACTGAAGCTTTCTTT CAWSVPSSVNTEAFF
TRBJ2-2 . TRBV7-9 . TGTGCCAGCAACCCTCGGACTCCGACCGGGGAGCTGTTTTTT CASNPRTPTGELFF
TRBJ1-2 few TRBV30 TRBD1 TGTGCCTGTCCCGGGACAGGGAATGGCTACACCTTC CACPGTGNGYTF
TRBJ2-1 . TRBV5-1 TRBD2 TGCGCCACCGCGGGGGGGCCCTACAATGAGCAGTTCTTC CATAGGPYNEQFF
TRBJ1-2 . TRBV27 . TGTGCCAGCAGTTTATGGGGAGGCTCTGGCTACACCTTC CASSLWGGSGYTF
TRBJ2-7 few TRBV4-3 TRBD2 TGCGCCAGCAGTCTTACCGGGACTAGCGTTTACGAGCAGTACTTC CASSLTGTSVYEQYF
TRBJ2-7 . TRBV27 TRBD2 TGTGCCAGCAGTTCACGGACTAGCGGGGGATACGAGCAGTACTTC CASSSRTSGGYEQYF
TRBJ1-2 . TRBV28 . TGTGCCAGCAGTTTTTGGGACAACAACTATGGCTACACCTTC CASSFWDNNYGYTF
TRBJ1-5 few TRBV4-2 . TGTGCCAGCAGCCAAGATGGCAGCAATCAGCCCCAGCATTTT CASSQDGSNQPQHF
TRBJ1-1 . TRBV20-1 . TGCAGTGCTTTACACAGGGAGGAAGCTTTCTTT CSALHREEAFF
TRBJ1-1 . TRBV7-3 . TGTGCCAGCAGCGAGGGACAGAACACTGAAGCTTTCTTT CASSEGQNTEAFF
TRBJ2-6 . TRBV9 . TGTGCCAGCAGCGCCAGGGGGGCTGGGGCCAACGTCCTGACTTTC CASSARGAGANVLTF
TRBJ1-2 . TRBV7-9 TRBD1 TGTTCCAGCAGTTATCCGAGCAGGGGGAACTATGGCTACACCTTC CSSSYPSRGNYGYTF
TRBJ1-1 . TRBV9 TRBD1 TGTGCCAGCAGCACCCGGACAGGGGAAGCTTTCTTT CASSTRTGEAFF
TRBJ2-3 . TRBV7-7 . TGTGCTAGCAGCCCCCGGACAGGAGGGACGCAGTATTTT CASSPRTGGTQYF
TRBJ2-7 . TRBV5-1 TRBD2 TGCGCCAGCAGCCCGGGGGTTGGCGGGGGCTACGAGCAGTACTTC CASSPGVGGGYEQYF
TRBJ2-3 few TRBV28 TRBD2 TGTGCCAGCAGTCCCCGACTAGCGGGGGAAACAGATACGCAGTATTTT CASSPRLAGETDTQYF
TRBJ2-7 . TRBV6-1 TRBD1 TGTGCCAGCAGCCCTCCCGGGACAGGGGGCTATGAGCAGTACTTC CASSPPGTGGYEQYF
TRBJ2-6 . TRBV4-3 . TGCGCCAGCAGCCAAGATGGCAGTAACTCTGGGGCCAACGTCCTGACTTTC CASSQDGSNSGANVLTF
TRBJ2-3 . TRBV9 TRBD1 TGTGCCAGCAGCGTAGCAGGGGGCCCGATGGAGGCAGATACGCAGTATTTT CASSVAGGPMEADTQYF
TRBJ2-7 . TRBV19 TRBD2 TGTGCCAGTAGTACTTCGTTTAGCGGGGACTACGAGCAGTACTTC CASSTSFSGDYEQYF
TRBJ2-1 . TRBV29-1 TRBD2 TGCAGCGCCACTAGCGGGAGGTTCAATGAGCAGTTCTTC CSATSGRFNEQFF
TRBJ1-6 . TRBV7-8 TRBD1 TGTGCCAGCAGCTCACACGGGACAGGACGCACACCCCTCCACTTT CASSSHGTGRTPLHF
TRBJ2-1 . TRBV5-1 TRBD1 TGCGCCAGCAGCTTGGGACAGGGGGGCTCCTACAATGAGCAGTTCTTC CASSLGQGGSYNEQFF
TRBJ1-1 . TRBV7-9 TRBD1 TGTGCCAGCAGCGAGGGACAGCGGAACACTGAAGCTTTCTTT CASSEGQRNTEAFF
TRBJ2-7 once TRBV11-2 TRBD1 TGTGCCAGCAGCTCCCGACAGGGTTTCCACGAGCAGTACTTC CASSSRQGFHEQYF
TRBJ1-1 . TRBV7-3 . TGTGCCAGCAGCTTGCAGCGGGCCGGGAACACTGAAGCTTTCTTT CASSLQRAGNTEAFF
TRBJ2-3 . TRBV2 TRBD2 TGTGCCAGCGAGGCTAGCGGGAGGACAGATACGCAGTATTTT CASEASGRTDTQYF
TRBJ2-1 once TRBV6-5 . TGTGCCAGCATTTCCCAGGGGAGTGAGCAGTTCTTC CASISQGSEQFF
TRBJ2-3 . TRBV5-4 TRBD2 TGTGCCAGCAGCTTGGAAACCCTAGCGGGAGAAACAGATACGCAGTATTTT CASSLETLAGETDTQYF
TRBJ1-1 . TRBV7-9 . TGTGCCAGCAGCTCTAATAGAAACACTGAAGCTTTCTTT CASSSNRNTEAFF
TRBJ1-5 few TRBV19 . TGTGCCAGTAGTATTGGGGGGAGGAATCAGCCCCAGCATTTT CASSIGGRNQPQHF
TRBJ2-7 . TRBV13 . TGTGCCAGCATGGGGGCTGACTACGAGCAGTACTTC CASMGADYEQYF
TRBJ2-3 once TRBV7-9 TRBD1 TGTGCCAGCAGCCGGGGACAGGGCCCCGCAGATACGCAGTATTTT CASSRGQGPADTQYF
TRBJ2-3 . TRBV11-3 TRBD2 TGTGCCAGCAGCCTAGGCCGGGGAGGGCTTAGCACAGATACGCAGTATTTT CASSLGRGGLSTDTQYF
TRBJ2-1 . TRBV5-6 TRBD2 TGTGCCAGCAGCTTGGCCGGGACTAGCGGGGGATGGGCTGAGCAGTTCTTC CASSLAGTSGGWAEQFF
TRBJ2-7 once TRBV4-3 . TGCGCCAGCAGCCAAGATTGGACTGAAACACTAACCTACGAGCAGTACTTC CASSQDWTETLTYEQYF
TRBJ2-5 . TRBV6-5 TRBD2 TGTGCCAGCGCTACCACCGGGACTAGCGGGGGAGTCGAGTACTTC CASATTGTSGGVEYF
TRBJ2-5 . TRBV6-5 TRBD2 TGTGCCAGCAGTTACTCGTATCTAGCGGGAGGTGGGGAGCAGTACTTC CASSYSYLAGGGEQYF
TRBJ2-7 . TRBV6-5 TRBD2 TGTGCCAGCAGGCAAATTAGCGGGAGTTCCAACGAGCAGTACTTC CASRQISGSSNEQYF
TRBJ2-1 few TRBV7-8 TRBD2 TGTGCCAGCAGCCCTAGACTAGCGGGGGGGAACAATGAGCAGTTCTTC CASSPRLAGGNNEQFF
TRBJ2-7 few TRBV30 . TGTGCCTGGAGTTGGTCAGGGGTTTCCTACGAGCAGTACTTC CAWSWSGVSYEQYF
TRBJ2-3 . TRBV7-2 . TGTGCCAGCAGCTTAGGACAGCGCACAGATACGCAGTATTTT CASSLGQRTDTQYF
TRBJ2-7 . TRBV5-1 . TGCGCCAGCAGCTTGGAATTAGTTTACGAGCAGTACTTC CASSLELVYEQYF
TRBJ2-7 . TRBV19 TRBD2 TGTGCCAGTAGCCAGATCCGGACTAGCGCTTTCGAGCAGTACTTC CASSQIRTSAFEQYF
TRBJ2-1 few TRBV5-1 TRBD2 TGCGCCAGCGGAGGGACTAGCGGGTACAATGAGCAGTTCTTC CASGGTSGYNEQFF
TRBJ1-1 . TRBV18 TRBD1 TGTGCCAGCTCACCAACAGGGGGCGTTAGGACTGAAGCTTTCTTT CASSPTGGVRTEAFF
TRBJ1-1 . TRBV4-3 . TGCGCCAGCAGCCAAGATCAGGGGCCGAACACTGAAGCTTTCTTT CASSQDQGPNTEAFF
TRBJ1-4 . TRBV5-1 . TGCGCCAGCAGCTTGACAGTCGGCGGGGAAAAACTGTTTTTT CASSLTVGGEKLFF
TRBJ2-1 . TRBV9 TRBD2 TGTGCCAGCAGCGTAGCTTCTAGCGGGGGCTACAATGAGCAGTTCTTC CASSVASSGGYNEQFF
TRBJ2-5 few TRBV7-3 TRBD1 TGTGCCAGCAGCCGGGACAGGGGGCATGAGACCCAGTACTTC CASSRDRGHETQYF
TRBJ2-5 . TRBV5-6 . TGTGCCAGCAGCTTGCGAACAGGAGAAGAGACCCAGTACTTC CASSLRTGEETQYF
TRBJ1-2 once TRBV6-5 TRBD1 TGTGCCAGCAGATCCGGGGGACAGGGTAACTATGGCTACACCTTC CASRSGGQGNYGYTF
TRBJ2-5 . TRBV7-2 . TGTGCCAGCAGCTTAAGGTCCAGGGCGTTTGAGACCCAGTACTTC CASSLRSRAFETQYF
TRBJ2-7 . TRBV5-1 . TGCGCCAGCAGCTTGCCAGCGGGACAAAGCTCCTACGAGCAGTACTTC CASSLPAGQSSYEQYF
TRBJ1-2 . TRBV7-9 . TGTGCCAGCAGCTTAGCGGCGGGGGGCCCGCATGGCTACACCTTC CASSLAAGGPHGYTF
TRBJ1-5 . TRBV7-6 . TGTGCCAGCAGCCAATCGGGGTACCAGCCCCAGCATTTT CASSQSGYQPQHF